This T cell receptor beta chain was recovered during a study of blood T cell repertoires in COVID-19. V lost 5 bases, J lost 6 bases, and 10 bases stayed unmatched. This CDR3 is 16 amino acids long. In germline, CDR1 is MDHEN, CDR2 SYDVKM. In the source study's methods: Amplification with reference gene primers provided the estimates of nucleated cell counts. Profiled with immunoSEQ multiplex PCR; TCRdb holds only in-frame clones, not every one. V and J calls and clone size are copied from that table; D and trimming were computed from the DNA. The sample records 450,000 to 500,000 clones, roughly 85% being singletons.

This TCR came from a human donor in a cohort sampled during active COVID-19. J is TRBJ2-2 and V is TRBV28; TRBD2 agrees at 9 bases. Sequencing was performed on peripheral blood. The CDR3 DNA follows: TGTGCCAGCAGTCCGAGAGGGACTAGCCCGGCCGGGGAGCTGTTTTTT. It translates to CASSPRGTSPAGELFF.